The present TCR beta chain was sequenced within a study of response to subunit inactivated influenza vaccine. TCRdb reprocessed the RT-PCR reads via MiXCR and lists one record per CDR3 protein. The repertoire holds around 500,000 distinct CDR3 sequences, with approximately 11% as singletons. The CDR3 sequence is 14 residues long. CDR1 and CDR2 from the germline V gene are MNHEY and SMNVEV (reference sequence). J was trimmed by 5 bases and V by 6 bases; bases with no gene match: 10. Sequenced here: PBMCs from blood, sampled more than 35 days after vaccination. The chain uses TRBV27 and TRBJ2-7; 7 bases map to TRBD2. The receptor was isolated from a man between 50 and 59 years old who received an inactivated influenza vaccine. CDR3: CASRPRRESHEQYF. Here the CDR3 DNA reads TGTGCCAGCAGGCCTCGGCGGGAGTCCCACGAGCAGTACTTC.